The sequence of this T cell receptor (beta chain) was determined in a study of identical twins. General study points: Cord blood beta clonotypes present at high abundance carried fewer insertions; no such pattern appeared in memory repertoires. Invariant T cells like MAIT and iNKT could partly confound the zero-insertion analyses.

Germline CDR1 DFQATT, CDR2 SNEGSKA (reference sequence). The junction had 6 bases not matched to a gene; V was cut back by 2 bases and J by 8 bases. The CDR3 extends over 13 amino acids. Comment on this clonotype: What it binds is not known.

TCRdb redid the calling of the 5' RACE reads with MiXCR, one entry per CDR3 protein. The sample includes roughly 710,000 distinct CDR3 sequences, around 5.7% seen only once; the top ten take approximately 2%. The chain has TRBV20-1 and TRBJ2-1, with 7 bases lining up with TRBD2. The origin of this receptor is a man younger than 30 in good health. The sample comprised naive T cells sorted from blood. CDR3: CSARRSAGDEQFF. In DNA form, the CDR3 reads TGCAGTGCTAGAAGGTCCGCGGGAGATGAGCAGTTCTTC.